The 8 T cell receptor beta chains reported below all come from one sample, sequenced in a study of blood T cells in healthy people across ages. PCR was performed a second time for about 7 to 12 cycles using a sample-barcoded 5' primer and a J-beta primer mix. TCRdb called the 5' RACE reads again in MiXCR, with one record for every CDR3 protein. The table has hundreds of thousands of distinct CDR3 sequences, about 56% seen once. The specimen sequenced was blood. These receptors were collected from a man in his forties or fifties in good health.

The sample holds one count of this clonotype. The chain joins TRBV20-1 to TRBJ1-1; D ambiguous. The germline gives CDR1 DFQATT, CDR2 SNEGSKA (reference sequence). The CDR3 spans 14 residues. Trimming pared 5 bases from V and 0 bases from J, leaving 13 bases between. In DNA form, the CDR3 reads TGCAGTGCTCGCCGAACGGCCATGAACACTGAAGCTTTCTTT. Translated, it gives CSARRTAMNTEAFF.

The chain recombines TRBV11-2 with TRBJ2-1, with a possible D match to TRBD2 (6 bases). The CDR3 extends over 14 amino acids. V lost 5 bases and J 6 bases, leaving 14 bases between the germline ends. Germline V gene sequence: CDR1 SGHAT, CDR2 FQNNGV. The CDR3 sequence: CASSLGLLINEQFF. The CDR3 DNA sequence: TGTGCCAGCAGCCTGGGACTCCTCATCAATGAGCAGTTCTTC.

This chain connects TRBV12-3 or TRBV12-4 to TRBJ1-1, with D hard to call. The CDR3 is 12 residues long. With 3 bases removed from V and 4 bases from J, the gap between germline ends came to 6 bases. CDR3 loop: CASSFMGTEAFF. CDR3 nucleotide sequence: TGTGCCAGCAGTTTTATGGGCACTGAAGCTTTCTTT.

In this sample, this clonotype turned up once. The chain couples TRBV29-1 to TRBJ2-3, with a possible D match to TRBD1 (6 bases). The CDR3 covers 14 residues. Germline CDR1 and CDR2: SQVTM and ANQGSEA. V lost 4 bases to trimming and J lost 5 bases, with 16 bases between them. The CDR3 loop reads CSVAPTGKRDTQYF. In DNA, the CDR3 is TGCAGCGTTGCCCCGACAGGAAAACGAGATACGCAGTATTTT.

V and J are TRBV2 and TRBJ1-1; weak D call: TRBD1 (5 bases). Germline CDR1 SNHLY, CDR2 FYNNEI. Trimming took 11 bases from V and 0 from J, leaving 22 bases between them. The CDR3 length is 16 residues. As DNA, the CDR3 is TGTGCCTCAAAGGGGAACCCTAACTCACTGAACACTGAAGCTTTCTTT. This sequence encodes CASKGNPNSLNTEAFF. The full variable domain, rest sourced from reference TRBV2 and TRBJ1-1, is EPEVTQTPSHQVTQMGQEVILRCVPISNHLYFYWYRQILGQKVEFLVSFYNNEISEKSEIFDDQFSVERPDGSNFTLKIRSTKLEDSAMYFCASKGNPNSLNTEAFFGQGTRLTVV.

This clonotype was seen only a few times. This chain connects TRBV20-1 to TRBJ1-5; D gene ambiguous. CDR1 is DFQATT, CDR2 SNEGSKA, per germline (reference sequence). Deletions cut 0 bases from V and 4 bases from J, with 7 bases between. This CDR3 is 13 amino acids long. CDR3 coding DNA: TGCAGTGCTAGAGAGTCGGGGAATCAGCCCCAGCATTTT. Translating gives CSARESGNQPQHF.

The chain combines TRBV11-2 with TRBJ1-5; D ambiguous. Trimming shortened V by 0 bases and J by 5 bases, and 5 bases separated the two germline ends. Germline assignment: CDR1 SGHAT and CDR2 FQNNGV. CDR3 length: 13 residues. The CDR3 bases are TGTGCCAGCAGCTTAGAGAGTTATCAGCCCCAGCATTTT. This translates into CASSLESYQPQHF.

The chain links TRBV6-4 to TRBJ2-5; TRBD2 agrees at 12 bases. CDR3 length: 15 amino acids. CDR1 and CDR2 from the germline V gene are MRHNA and SNTAGT. The V gene end was trimmed by 0 bases and the J gene end by 11 bases; junction bases not matched to a gene: 7. CDR3 region: CASSDSLAGGTEQYF. The CDR3 region has the DNA TGTGCCAGCAGTGACTCACTAGCGGGAGGCACTGAGCAGTACTTC.